These T cell receptor beta chains were read from a single sample in a study of T cells in Graves' hyperthyroidism and ophthalmopathy. TCRdb processed the multiplex PCR reads anew with MiXCR; each CDR3 protein has one entry. The sample shows about 700,000 distinct CDR3 sequences, 14% of them seen only once. The source material was blood. Source of these receptors: a woman aged 18-29 years with Graves' hyperthyroidism. The CDR3 runs from the conserved cysteine through the conserved F or W. Fields, in order: J gene, V gene, clone size, D gene, CDR3 DNA, CDR3 protein. A D gene is named only where the DNA matches it firmly. A row's size may be missing; if present it is once, few, many or a size class.

J gene: TRBJ2-2; V gene: TRBV30; clone size: many; D gene: TRBD2; CDR3 DNA: TGTGCCTGGGGACTAGGAACCATGAACACCGGGGAGCTGTTTTTT; CDR3 protein: CAWGLGTMNTGELFF
J gene: TRBJ1-2; V gene: TRBV7-2; clone size: few; D gene: TRBD1; CDR3 DNA: TGTGCCAGCAGCCTCCTACAGGGGGAACTTACAGCTAACTATGGCTACACCTTC; CDR3 protein: CASSLLQGELTANYGYTF
J gene: TRBJ2-3; V gene: TRBV12-3/TRBV12-4; clone size: NA; D gene: NA; CDR3 DNA: TGTGCCAGCAGTCCGTCCCGCACCCAGACTAGCACAGATACGCAGTATTTT; CDR3 protein: CASSPSRTQTSTDTQYF
J gene: TRBJ2-2; V gene: TRBV7-3; clone size: few; D gene: NA; CDR3 DNA: TGTGCCAGCAGCCCTACTGGCGTTAACACCGGGGAGCTGTTTTTT; CDR3 protein: CASSPTGVNTGELFF
J gene: TRBJ2-7; V gene: TRBV4-3; clone size: few; D gene: TRBD2; CDR3 DNA: TGCGCCAGCAGCCCGGGGGTGGGACTAGCGGGAGACGAGCAGTACTTC; CDR3 protein: CASSPGVGLAGDEQYF
J gene: TRBJ2-3; V gene: TRBV7-3; clone size: many; D gene: NA; CDR3 DNA: TGTGCCAGCAGCTTAGGACGCTTACAGGGTACGCAGTATTTT; CDR3 protein: CASSLGRLQGTQYF
J gene: TRBJ2-2; V gene: TRBV3-1; clone size: many; D gene: NA; CDR3 DNA: TGTGCCAGCAGCCCAACCCGCGACCCCCTGGGGACCGGGGAGCTGTTTTTT; CDR3 protein: CASSPTRDPLGTGELFF
J gene: TRBJ1-2; V gene: TRBV28; clone size: many; D gene: TRBD1; CDR3 DNA: TGTGCCAGCGAGGCAGGGGGCGAGGGCTACACCTTC; CDR3 protein: CASEAGGEGYTF
J gene: TRBJ2-7; V gene: TRBV6-1; clone size: few; D gene: TRBD2; CDR3 DNA: TGTGCCAGCAGTGCCTTAACGCTTACGGGACTAGCGGGAGCTGCTCTTGTTATGGAGCAGTACTTC; CDR3 protein: CASSALTLTGLAGAALVMEQYF
J gene: TRBJ2-2; V gene: TRBV5-1; clone size: many; D gene: NA; CDR3 DNA: TGCGCCAGCAGCTCCAACCTCGCTGGGGAGCTGTTTTTT; CDR3 protein: CASSSNLAGELFF
J gene: TRBJ1-5; V gene: TRBV7-8; clone size: NA; D gene: TRBD1; CDR3 DNA: TGTGCCAGCAGCTCGAGACAGGGGCCGCGAGGTCAGCCCCAGCATTTT; CDR3 protein: CASSSRQGPRGQPQHF
J gene: TRBJ1-3; V gene: TRBV28; clone size: NA; D gene: NA; CDR3 DNA: TGTGCCAGCACCCTAGGACATTCGATCTCTGGAAACACCATATATTTT; CDR3 protein: CASTLGHSISGNTIYF
J gene: TRBJ2-5; V gene: TRBV7-9; clone size: many; D gene: TRBD2; CDR3 DNA: TGTGCCAGCAGCGCGGGACTAGCGGGAGGAGGTTGGGAGACCCAGTACTTC; CDR3 protein: CASSAGLAGGGWETQYF
J gene: TRBJ2-7; V gene: TRBV28; clone size: many; D gene: NA; CDR3 DNA: TGTGCCAGCAGTTTGCCGGGCCTTAACTACGAGCAGTACTTC; CDR3 protein: CASSLPGLNYEQYF
J gene: TRBJ2-5; V gene: TRBV28; clone size: NA; D gene: NA; CDR3 DNA: TGTGCCAGCAGTTTTGGATACCAAGAGACCCAGTACTTC; CDR3 protein: CASSFGYQETQYF
J gene: TRBJ2-1; V gene: TRBV20-1; clone size: NA; D gene: TRBD2; CDR3 DNA: TGCAGTGCTATATGGACTAGCGGGAGGGGAGCGACCTCCTGCAATGAGCAGTTCTTC; CDR3 protein: CSAIWTSGRGATSCNEQFF
J gene: TRBJ2-1; V gene: TRBV14; clone size: NA; D gene: NA; CDR3 DNA: TGTGCCAGCAGCCGTCTCAACGCAGAGAACCAGTTCTTC; CDR3 protein: CASSRLNAENQFF
J gene: TRBJ2-1; V gene: TRBV29-1; clone size: many; D gene: NA; CDR3 DNA: TGCAGCGTTGATGGGCTGCATGAGCAGTTCTTC; CDR3 protein: CSVDGLHEQFF
J gene: TRBJ2-1; V gene: TRBV29-1; clone size: NA; D gene: NA; CDR3 DNA: TGCAGCGTTGAAGTTGGGGGGCCCAGCTACGAGCAGTTCTTC; CDR3 protein: CSVEVGGPSYEQFF
J gene: TRBJ2-5; V gene: TRBV7-6; clone size: NA; D gene: NA; CDR3 DNA: TGTGCCAGCAGCTTAGTGACCACAGGGGAGACCCAGTACTTC; CDR3 protein: CASSLVTTGETQYF
J gene: TRBJ2-2; V gene: TRBV4-3; clone size: few; D gene: TRBD1; CDR3 DNA: TGCGCCAGCAGCCAATTCCCCCAAGGGGGACAGGGGGAACTGTTTTTT; CDR3 protein: CASSQFPQGGQGELFF
J gene: TRBJ2-5; V gene: TRBV25-1; clone size: NA; D gene: TRBD1; CDR3 DNA: TGTGCCAGCAGTGCCGCGCCGGACAGGGGGCCTGAGACCCAGTACTTC; CDR3 protein: CASSAAPDRGPETQYF
J gene: TRBJ2-3; V gene: TRBV3-1; clone size: NA; D gene: TRBD2; CDR3 DNA: TGTGCCAGCAGCCGAGAGCGGGAGGGGCGCAGCACAGATACGCAGTATTTT; CDR3 protein: CASSREREGRSTDTQYF
J gene: TRBJ2-2; V gene: TRBV18; clone size: many; D gene: NA; CDR3 DNA: TGTGCCAGCTCACCCCTGAGGGCGATAACGAACACCGGGGAGCTGTTTTTT; CDR3 protein: CASSPLRAITNTGELFF
J gene: TRBJ2-5; V gene: TRBV11-2; clone size: many; D gene: NA; CDR3 DNA: TGTGCCAGCAGCCAGGGGACGGCCCAGTACTTC; CDR3 protein: CASSQGTAQYF
J gene: TRBJ2-3; V gene: TRBV2; clone size: many; D gene: NA; CDR3 DNA: TGTGCCAGCCAGGCTACCCAGCCGGGAGATACGCAGTATTTT; CDR3 protein: CASQATQPGDTQYF
J gene: TRBJ1-4; V gene: TRBV6-2/TRBV6-3; clone size: few; D gene: TRBD1; CDR3 DNA: TGTGCCAGCAGTTACGCCTTACTGCGGACAGGGGACGAAAAACTGTTTTTT; CDR3 protein: CASSYALLRTGDEKLFF
J gene: TRBJ2-7; V gene: TRBV28; clone size: many; D gene: NA; CDR3 DNA: TGTGCCAGCAGTCCCCCATCTCCCTACGAGCAGTACTTC; CDR3 protein: CASSPPSPYEQYF
J gene: TRBJ1-2; V gene: TRBV10-3; clone size: many; D gene: NA; CDR3 DNA: TGTGCCATCAGTGAGTCGGTCGGTGTGAACTATGGCTACACCTTC; CDR3 protein: CAISESVGVNYGYTF
J gene: TRBJ1-1; V gene: TRBV12-3/TRBV12-4; clone size: many; D gene: TRBD1; CDR3 DNA: TGTGCCTCCCTCGGACAGGGCGGAGGGAGGACTGAAGCTTTCTTT; CDR3 protein: CASLGQGGGRTEAFF
J gene: TRBJ2-7; V gene: TRBV30; clone size: many; D gene: NA; CDR3 DNA: TGTGCCTGGAGAACAGGGCTCGAGCAGTACTTC; CDR3 protein: CAWRTGLEQYF
J gene: TRBJ2-1; V gene: TRBV3-1; clone size: many; D gene: TRBD2; CDR3 DNA: TGTGCCAGCAGCCAAGAGTTGGGAAGGGTAGCGGGAGTGACCTACAATGAGCAGTTCTTC; CDR3 protein: CASSQELGRVAGVTYNEQFF
J gene: TRBJ2-2; V gene: TRBV9; clone size: once; D gene: NA; CDR3 DNA: TGTGCCAGCAGCGCCCCCCTCGATCATACCGGGGAGCTGTTTTTT; CDR3 protein: CASSAPLDHTGELFF
J gene: TRBJ1-5; V gene: TRBV24-1; clone size: NA; D gene: NA; CDR3 DNA: TGTGCCACCAGCGACAGTTATAGCAATCAGCCCCAGCATTTT; CDR3 protein: CATSDSYSNQPQHF
J gene: TRBJ1-1; V gene: TRBV19; clone size: few; D gene: NA; CDR3 DNA: TGTGCCAGTAGCAATGCGCTCAGGGCGAACACTGAAGCTTTCTTT; CDR3 protein: CASSNALRANTEAFF
J gene: TRBJ1-1; V gene: TRBV6-5; clone size: NA; D gene: TRBD1; CDR3 DNA: TGTGCCAGCAGTTACGGGGGACAGGCCGACACTGAAGCTTTCTTT; CDR3 protein: CASSYGGQADTEAFF
J gene: TRBJ2-5; V gene: TRBV27; clone size: NA; D gene: NA; CDR3 DNA: TGTGCCAGCAGCCAGACCCAGGACGTCTTCCCGTACTTC; CDR3 protein: CASSQTQDVFPYF
J gene: TRBJ2-7; V gene: TRBV12-3/TRBV12-4; clone size: NA; D gene: TRBD2; CDR3 DNA: TGTGCCAGCAGCCCCAGGGGAAAGACTAGCGGGGGTGCCTACGAGCAGTACTTC; CDR3 protein: CASSPRGKTSGGAYEQYF
J gene: TRBJ2-5; V gene: TRBV19; clone size: few; D gene: NA; CDR3 DNA: TGTGCCAGTAGTATCGATGGTTGGGAGACCCAGTACTTC; CDR3 protein: CASSIDGWETQYF
J gene: TRBJ1-1; V gene: TRBV19; clone size: few; D gene: NA; CDR3 DNA: TGTGCCAGTAGTCCCCGGGACTTACGGACTGAAGCTTTCTTT; CDR3 protein: CASSPRDLRTEAFF
J gene: TRBJ2-7; V gene: TRBV6-2/TRBV6-3; clone size: many; D gene: NA; CDR3 DNA: TGTGCCAGCAGTTACTCGATACAGGGACCCTACGAGCAGTACTTC; CDR3 protein: CASSYSIQGPYEQYF
J gene: TRBJ2-3; V gene: TRBV19; clone size: NA; D gene: NA; CDR3 DNA: TGTGCCAGTAGTATAGGGGGGATGGTTGCAGATACGCAGTATTTT; CDR3 protein: CASSIGGMVADTQYF
J gene: TRBJ1-1; V gene: TRBV6-1; clone size: many; D gene: NA; CDR3 DNA: TGTGCCACCATGGTAGGAAGTATGAACACTGAAGCTTTCTTT; CDR3 protein: CATMVGSMNTEAFF
J gene: TRBJ2-7; V gene: TRBV5-5; clone size: NA; D gene: TRBD2; CDR3 DNA: TGTGCCAGCCGCCTCGGGGGGACCTCCTACGAGCAGTACTTC; CDR3 protein: CASRLGGTSYEQYF
J gene: TRBJ2-1; V gene: TRBV4-1; clone size: NA; D gene: TRBD1; CDR3 DNA: TGCGCCAGCAGCCAGTGGGACAGGGCCGCCTACAATGAGCAGTTCTTC; CDR3 protein: CASSQWDRAAYNEQFF
J gene: TRBJ1-4; V gene: TRBV10-3; clone size: few; D gene: NA; CDR3 DNA: TGTGCCATCAGTGGGTCGGCGGAATGGGAACTGTTTTTT; CDR3 protein: CAISGSAEWELFF
J gene: TRBJ1-4; V gene: TRBV20-1; clone size: many; D gene: NA; CDR3 DNA: TGCAGTGCTCCCCGGATACTGCGGGTTTGGGGTCCTGAAAAACTGTTTTTT; CDR3 protein: CSAPRILRVWGPEKLFF
J gene: TRBJ2-2; V gene: TRBV12-3/TRBV12-4; clone size: NA; D gene: NA; CDR3 DNA: TGTGCCAGCAGTCGGTTTGCGGCAGGGGCCAGCACCGGGGAGCTGTTTTTT; CDR3 protein: CASSRFAAGASTGELFF
J gene: TRBJ2-1; V gene: TRBV6-1; clone size: NA; D gene: TRBD1; CDR3 DNA: TGTGCCAGCAGTACGACCCGGACAGGGGCCAATGAGCAGTTCTTC; CDR3 protein: CASSTTRTGANEQFF
J gene: TRBJ2-5; V gene: TRBV20-1; clone size: NA; D gene: NA; CDR3 DNA: TGCAGTGCTAGAGATTCAGGCACCCAAGAGACCCAGTACTTC; CDR3 protein: CSARDSGTQETQYF
J gene: TRBJ2-7; V gene: TRBV7-2; clone size: few; D gene: NA; CDR3 DNA: TGTGCCAGCAGCTACTACAGAAGCTCCTACGAGCAGTACTTC; CDR3 protein: CASSYYRSSYEQYF
J gene: TRBJ2-1; V gene: TRBV27; clone size: many; D gene: NA; CDR3 DNA: TGTGCCAGCAGTTTATCGCATTTAGGGGCTAGTACCTATGAGCAGTTCTTC; CDR3 protein: CASSLSHLGASTYEQFF
J gene: TRBJ2-1; V gene: TRBV25-1; clone size: few; D gene: NA; CDR3 DNA: TGTGCCAGCAGAGGGGCAAGCTCCTACAATGAGCAGTTCTTC; CDR3 protein: CASRGASSYNEQFF
J gene: TRBJ1-5; V gene: TRBV7-6; clone size: many; D gene: NA; CDR3 DNA: TGTGCCAGCAGCGCCAGGACAGATAGCAATCAGCCCCAGCATTTT; CDR3 protein: CASSARTDSNQPQHF